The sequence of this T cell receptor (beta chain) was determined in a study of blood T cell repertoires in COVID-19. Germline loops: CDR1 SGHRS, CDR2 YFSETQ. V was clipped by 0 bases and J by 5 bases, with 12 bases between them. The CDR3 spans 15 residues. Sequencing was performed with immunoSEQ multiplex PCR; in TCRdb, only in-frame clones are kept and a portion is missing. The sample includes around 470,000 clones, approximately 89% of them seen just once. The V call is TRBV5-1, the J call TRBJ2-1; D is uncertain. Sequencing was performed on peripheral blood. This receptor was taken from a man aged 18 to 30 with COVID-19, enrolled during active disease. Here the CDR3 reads CASSLVARNDNEQFF. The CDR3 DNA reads TGCGCCAGCAGCTTGGTGGCGAGGAATGACAATGAGCAGTTCTTC. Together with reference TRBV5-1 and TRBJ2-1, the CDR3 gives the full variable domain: KAGVTQTPRYLIKTRGQQVTLSCSPISGHRSVSWYQQTPGQGLQFLFEYFSETQRNKGNFPGRFSGRQFSNSRSEMNVSTLELGDSALYLCASSLVARNDNEQFFGPGTRLTVL.